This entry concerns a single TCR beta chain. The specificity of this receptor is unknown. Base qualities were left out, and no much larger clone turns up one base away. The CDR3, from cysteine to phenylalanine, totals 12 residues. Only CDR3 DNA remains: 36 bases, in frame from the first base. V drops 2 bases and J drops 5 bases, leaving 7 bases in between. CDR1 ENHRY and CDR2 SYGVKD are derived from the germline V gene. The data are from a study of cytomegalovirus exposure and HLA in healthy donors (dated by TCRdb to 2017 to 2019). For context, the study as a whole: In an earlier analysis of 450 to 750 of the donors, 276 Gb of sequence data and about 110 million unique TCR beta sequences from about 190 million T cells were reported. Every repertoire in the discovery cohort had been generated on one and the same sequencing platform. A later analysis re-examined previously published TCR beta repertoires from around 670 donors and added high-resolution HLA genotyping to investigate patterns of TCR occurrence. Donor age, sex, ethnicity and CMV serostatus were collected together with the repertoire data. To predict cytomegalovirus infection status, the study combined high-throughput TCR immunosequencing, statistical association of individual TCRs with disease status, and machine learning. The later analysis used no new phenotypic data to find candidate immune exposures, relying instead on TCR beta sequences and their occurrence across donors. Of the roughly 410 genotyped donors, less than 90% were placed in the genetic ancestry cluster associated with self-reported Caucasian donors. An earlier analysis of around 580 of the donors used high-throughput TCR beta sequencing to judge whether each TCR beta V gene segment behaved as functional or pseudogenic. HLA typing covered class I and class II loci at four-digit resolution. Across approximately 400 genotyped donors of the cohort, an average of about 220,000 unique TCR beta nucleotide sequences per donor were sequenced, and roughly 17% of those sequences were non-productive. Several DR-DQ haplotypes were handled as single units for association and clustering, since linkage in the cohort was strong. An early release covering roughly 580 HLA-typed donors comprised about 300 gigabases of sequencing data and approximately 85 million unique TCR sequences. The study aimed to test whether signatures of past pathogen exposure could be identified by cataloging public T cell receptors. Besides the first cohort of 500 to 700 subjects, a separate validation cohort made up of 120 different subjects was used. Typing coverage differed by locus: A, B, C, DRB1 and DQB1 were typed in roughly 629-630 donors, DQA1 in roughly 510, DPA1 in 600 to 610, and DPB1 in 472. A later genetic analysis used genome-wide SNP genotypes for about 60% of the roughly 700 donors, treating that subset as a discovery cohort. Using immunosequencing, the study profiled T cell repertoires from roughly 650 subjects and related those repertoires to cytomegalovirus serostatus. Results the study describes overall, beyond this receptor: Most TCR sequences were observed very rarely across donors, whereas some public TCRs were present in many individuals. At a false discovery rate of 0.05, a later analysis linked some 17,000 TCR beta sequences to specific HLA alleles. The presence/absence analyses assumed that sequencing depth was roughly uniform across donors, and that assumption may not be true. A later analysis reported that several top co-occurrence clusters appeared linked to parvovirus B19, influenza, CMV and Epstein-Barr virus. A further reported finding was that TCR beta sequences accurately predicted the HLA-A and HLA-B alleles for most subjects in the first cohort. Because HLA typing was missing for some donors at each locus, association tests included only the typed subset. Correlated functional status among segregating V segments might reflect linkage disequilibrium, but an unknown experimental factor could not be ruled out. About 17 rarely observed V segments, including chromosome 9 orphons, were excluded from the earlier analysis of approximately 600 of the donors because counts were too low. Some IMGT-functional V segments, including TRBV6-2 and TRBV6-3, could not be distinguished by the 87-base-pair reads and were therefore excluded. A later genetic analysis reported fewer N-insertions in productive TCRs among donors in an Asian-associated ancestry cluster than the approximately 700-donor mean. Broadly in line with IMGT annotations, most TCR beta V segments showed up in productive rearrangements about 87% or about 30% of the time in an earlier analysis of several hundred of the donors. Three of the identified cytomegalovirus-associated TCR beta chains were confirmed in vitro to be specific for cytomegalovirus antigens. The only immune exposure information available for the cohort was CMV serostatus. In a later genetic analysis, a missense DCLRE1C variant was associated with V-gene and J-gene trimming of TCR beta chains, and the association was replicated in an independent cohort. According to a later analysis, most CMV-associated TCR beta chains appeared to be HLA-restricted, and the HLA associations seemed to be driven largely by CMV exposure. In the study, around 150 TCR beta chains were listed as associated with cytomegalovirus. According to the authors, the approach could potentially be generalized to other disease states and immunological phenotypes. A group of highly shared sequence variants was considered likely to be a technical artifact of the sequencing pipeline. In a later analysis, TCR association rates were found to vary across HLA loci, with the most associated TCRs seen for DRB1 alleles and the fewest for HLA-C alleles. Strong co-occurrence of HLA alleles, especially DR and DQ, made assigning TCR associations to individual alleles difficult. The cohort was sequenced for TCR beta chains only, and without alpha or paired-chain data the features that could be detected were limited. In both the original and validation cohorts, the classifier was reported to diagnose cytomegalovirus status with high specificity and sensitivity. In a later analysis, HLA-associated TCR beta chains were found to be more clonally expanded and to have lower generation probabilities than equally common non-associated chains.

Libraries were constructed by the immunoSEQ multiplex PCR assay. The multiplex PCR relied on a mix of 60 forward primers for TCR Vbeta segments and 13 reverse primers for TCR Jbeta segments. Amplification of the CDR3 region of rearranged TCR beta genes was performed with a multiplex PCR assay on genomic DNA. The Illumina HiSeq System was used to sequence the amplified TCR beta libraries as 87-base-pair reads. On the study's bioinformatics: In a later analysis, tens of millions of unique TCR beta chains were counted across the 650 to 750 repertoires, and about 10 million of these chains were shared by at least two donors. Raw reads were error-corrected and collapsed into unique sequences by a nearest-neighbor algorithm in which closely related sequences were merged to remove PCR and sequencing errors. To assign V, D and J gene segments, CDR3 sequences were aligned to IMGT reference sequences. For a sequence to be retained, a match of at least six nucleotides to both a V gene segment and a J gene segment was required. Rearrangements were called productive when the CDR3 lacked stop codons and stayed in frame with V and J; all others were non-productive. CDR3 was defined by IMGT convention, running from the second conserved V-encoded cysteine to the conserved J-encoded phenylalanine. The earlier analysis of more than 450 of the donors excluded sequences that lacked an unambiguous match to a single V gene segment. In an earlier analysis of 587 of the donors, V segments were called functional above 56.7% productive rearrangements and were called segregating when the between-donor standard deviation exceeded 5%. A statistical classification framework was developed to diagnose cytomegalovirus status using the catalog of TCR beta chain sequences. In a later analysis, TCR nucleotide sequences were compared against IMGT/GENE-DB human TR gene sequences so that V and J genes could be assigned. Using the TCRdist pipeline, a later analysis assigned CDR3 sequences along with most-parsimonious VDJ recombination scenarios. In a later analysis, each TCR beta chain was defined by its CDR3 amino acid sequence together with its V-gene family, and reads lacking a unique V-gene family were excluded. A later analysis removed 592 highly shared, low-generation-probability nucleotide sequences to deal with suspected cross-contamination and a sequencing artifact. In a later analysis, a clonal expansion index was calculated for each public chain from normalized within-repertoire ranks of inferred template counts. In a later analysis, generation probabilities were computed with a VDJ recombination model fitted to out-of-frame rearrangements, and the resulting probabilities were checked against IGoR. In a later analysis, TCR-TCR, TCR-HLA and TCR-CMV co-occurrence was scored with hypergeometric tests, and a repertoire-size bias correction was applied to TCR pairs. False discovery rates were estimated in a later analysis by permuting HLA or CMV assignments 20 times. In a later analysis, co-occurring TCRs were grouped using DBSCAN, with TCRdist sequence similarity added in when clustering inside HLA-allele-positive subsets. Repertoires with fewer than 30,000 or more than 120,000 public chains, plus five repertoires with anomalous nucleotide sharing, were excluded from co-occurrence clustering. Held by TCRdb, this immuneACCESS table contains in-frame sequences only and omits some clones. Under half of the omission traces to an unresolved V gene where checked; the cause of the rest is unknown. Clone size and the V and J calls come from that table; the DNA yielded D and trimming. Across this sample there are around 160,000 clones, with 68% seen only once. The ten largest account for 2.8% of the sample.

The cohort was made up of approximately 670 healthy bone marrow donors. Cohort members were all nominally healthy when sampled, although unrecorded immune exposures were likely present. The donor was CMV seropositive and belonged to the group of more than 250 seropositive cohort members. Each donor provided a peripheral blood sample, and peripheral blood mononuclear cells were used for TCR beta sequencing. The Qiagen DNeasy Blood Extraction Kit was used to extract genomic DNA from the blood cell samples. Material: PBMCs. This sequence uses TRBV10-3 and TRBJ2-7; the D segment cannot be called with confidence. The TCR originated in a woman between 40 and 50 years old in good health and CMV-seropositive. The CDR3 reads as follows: CAISEGEHEQYF. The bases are TGTGCCATCAGTGAGGGAGAGCACGAGCAGTACTTC.